The source of this T cell receptor beta chain is a study of spatial heterogeneity in lung cancer. TCRdb itself ran the 5' RACE reads through MiXCR, one entry per CDR3 protein. The table shows tens of thousands of distinct CDR3 sequences, with 7.5% to 9% occurring only once. The V and J ends lost 6 bases and 2 bases respectively, with 8 bases between them. The CDR3 has 12 residues. Looked up from germline, CDR1 is MDHEN and CDR2 is SYDVKM. Specified time point: sample taken at primary tumor resection. In each case, whole RNA from tumor, nontumor lung or frozen PBMC was sequenced unsorted. Samples were obtained from some 70 donors, all untreated early-stage non-small cell lung cancer patients.

The chain uses TRBV28 and TRBJ2-7; no firm D call. The sequencing here drew on PBMCs, taken at surgery. The receptor was derived from a female donor with early-stage non-small cell lung cancer. CDR3 in DNA: TGTGCCAGCAGCTACACCACCTACGAGCAGTACTTC. Its translation is CASSYTTYEQYF.